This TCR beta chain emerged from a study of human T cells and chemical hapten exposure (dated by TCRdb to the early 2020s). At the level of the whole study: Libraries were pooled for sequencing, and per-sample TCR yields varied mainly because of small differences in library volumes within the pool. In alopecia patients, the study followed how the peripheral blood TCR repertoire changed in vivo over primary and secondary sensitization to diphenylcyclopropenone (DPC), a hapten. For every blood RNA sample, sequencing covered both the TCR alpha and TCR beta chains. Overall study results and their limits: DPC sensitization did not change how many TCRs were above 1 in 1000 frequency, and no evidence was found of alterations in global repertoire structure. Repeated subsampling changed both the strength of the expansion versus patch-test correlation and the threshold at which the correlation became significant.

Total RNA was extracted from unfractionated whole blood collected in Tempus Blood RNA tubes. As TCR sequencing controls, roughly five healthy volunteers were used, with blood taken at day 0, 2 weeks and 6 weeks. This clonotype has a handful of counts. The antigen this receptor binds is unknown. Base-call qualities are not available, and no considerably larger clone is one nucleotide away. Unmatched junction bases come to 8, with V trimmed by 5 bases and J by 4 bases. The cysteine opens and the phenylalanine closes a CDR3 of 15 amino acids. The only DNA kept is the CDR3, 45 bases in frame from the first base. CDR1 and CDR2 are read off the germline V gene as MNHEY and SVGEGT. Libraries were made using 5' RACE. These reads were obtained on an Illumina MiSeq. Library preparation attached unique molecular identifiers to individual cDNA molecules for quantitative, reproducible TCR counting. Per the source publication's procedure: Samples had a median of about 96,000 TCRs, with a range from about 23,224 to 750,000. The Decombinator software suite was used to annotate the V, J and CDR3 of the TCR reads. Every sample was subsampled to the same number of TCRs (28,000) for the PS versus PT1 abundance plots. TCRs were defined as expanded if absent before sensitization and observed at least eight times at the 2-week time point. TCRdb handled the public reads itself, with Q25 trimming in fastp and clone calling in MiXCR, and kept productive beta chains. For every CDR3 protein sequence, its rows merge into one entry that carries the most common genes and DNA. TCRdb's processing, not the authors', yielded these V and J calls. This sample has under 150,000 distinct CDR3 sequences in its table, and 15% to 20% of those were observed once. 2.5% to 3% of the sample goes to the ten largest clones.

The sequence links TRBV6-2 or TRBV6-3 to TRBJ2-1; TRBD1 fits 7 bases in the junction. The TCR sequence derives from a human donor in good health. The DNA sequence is TGTGCCAGCAGTCCTAGGGGGCCTTCTTACAATGAGCAGTTCTTC. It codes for CASSPRGPSYNEQFF.